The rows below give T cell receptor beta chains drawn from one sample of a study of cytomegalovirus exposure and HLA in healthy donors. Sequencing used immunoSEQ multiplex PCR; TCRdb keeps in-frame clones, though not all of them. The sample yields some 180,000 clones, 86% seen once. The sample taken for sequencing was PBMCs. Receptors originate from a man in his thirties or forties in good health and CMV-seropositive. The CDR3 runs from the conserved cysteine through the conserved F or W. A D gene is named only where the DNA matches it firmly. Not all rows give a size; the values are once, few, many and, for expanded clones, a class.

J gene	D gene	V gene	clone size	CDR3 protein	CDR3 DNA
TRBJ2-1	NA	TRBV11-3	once	CASSLGQDYNEQFF	TGTGCCAGCAGCTTAGGGCAGGATTACAATGAGCAGTTCTTC
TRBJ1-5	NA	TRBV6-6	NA	CASSSEGRQPQHF	TGTGCCAGCAGTAGCGAAGGCCGTCAGCCCCAGCATTTT
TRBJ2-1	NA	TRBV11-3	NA	CASSKTRDEQFF	TGTGCCAGCAGCAAGACTAGAGATGAGCAGTTCTTC
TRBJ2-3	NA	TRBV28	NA	CASSLNTGRATDTQYF	TGTGCCAGCAGTTTAAACACTGGCCGGGCCACAGATACGCAGTATTTT
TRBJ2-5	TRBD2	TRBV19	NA	CASSMYASGRKTQYF	TGTGCCAGTAGTATGTACGCTAGCGGGAGAAAGACCCAGTACTTC
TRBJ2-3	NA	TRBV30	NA	CAAGWRGGMTDTQYF	TGTGCGGCTGGATGGAGGGGGGGGATGACAGATACGCAGTATTTT
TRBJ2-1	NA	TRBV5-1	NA	CASSSRGGEQFF	TGCGCCAGCAGCAGTAGGGGGGGTGAGCAGTTCTTC
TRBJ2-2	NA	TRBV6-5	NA	CASSVGLNTGELFF	TGTGCCAGCAGTGTGGGTTTGAACACCGGGGAGCTGTTTTTT
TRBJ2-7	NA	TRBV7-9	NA	CASSEDPLLNYEQYF	TGTGCCAGCAGCGAAGACCCCCTCCTTAACTACGAGCAGTACTTC
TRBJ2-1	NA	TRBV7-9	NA	CASSFGYNEQFF	TGTGCCAGCAGCTTCGGGTACAATGAGCAGTTCTTC